This T cell receptor beta chain originates from a study of Graves' ophthalmopathy and Graves' hyperthyroidism. As the template, RNA transcripts were used to amplify TCR beta CDR3 regions. Second-round multiplex PCR came after first-round RT-PCR with HTBI primers. TCRdb re-analysed the multiplex PCR reads in MiXCR, keeping a single row per CDR3 protein. The table has hundreds of thousands of distinct CDR3 sequences, around 45% seen once; the top ten hold around 43%. Findings of the study overall: Blood also carried most expanded thyroid clonotypes exceeding 0.001 frequency. In separating ophthalmopathy from stable hyperthyroidism, a 13-signature model achieved approximately 91% sensitivity and around 80% specificity.

As to this clonotype: Its antigen is unknown.

CDR3 length: 16 residues. Germline CDR1 is SGHDN and CDR2 is FVKESK. The germline V and J ends were trimmed by 0 bases and 2 bases, with 13 bases remaining between them. The PBMCs originated from roughly 11 ml of fresh peripheral blood. Sequencing was carried out using peripheral blood. The chain links TRBV14 to TRBJ2-5, with D uncertain. The TCR originated in an adult man with Graves' ophthalmopathy. The CDR3 reads CASSQDQRTVQETQYF. CDR3 nucleotides: TGTGCCAGCAGCCAAGATCAGAGGACGGTGCAAGAGACCCAGTACTTC.